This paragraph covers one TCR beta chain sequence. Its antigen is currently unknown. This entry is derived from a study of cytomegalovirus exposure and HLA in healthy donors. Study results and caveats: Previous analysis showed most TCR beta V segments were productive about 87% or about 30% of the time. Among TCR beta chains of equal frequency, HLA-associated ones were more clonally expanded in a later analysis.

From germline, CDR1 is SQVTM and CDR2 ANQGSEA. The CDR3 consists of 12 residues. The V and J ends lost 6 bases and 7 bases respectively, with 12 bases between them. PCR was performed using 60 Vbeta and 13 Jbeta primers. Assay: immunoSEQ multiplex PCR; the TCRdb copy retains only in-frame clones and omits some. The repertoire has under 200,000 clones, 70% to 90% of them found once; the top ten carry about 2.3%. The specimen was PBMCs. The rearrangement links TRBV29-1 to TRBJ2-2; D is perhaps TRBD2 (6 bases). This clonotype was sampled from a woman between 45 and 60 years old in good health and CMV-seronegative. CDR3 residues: CSVESGGGELFF. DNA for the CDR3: TGCAGCGTGGAGTCCGGGGGCGGGGAGCTGTTTTTT.